The 4 T cell receptor beta chains listed next were all sequenced from one sample in a study of PD-1 blockade in classical Hodgkin lymphoma. There was relapse after autologous stem cell transplantation in every patient, and there was variation in brentuximab vedotin exposure. Repertoires were generated with immunoSEQ multiplex PCR, while TCRdb's copy carries only in-frame clones and drops some. The profile covers about 110,000 clones, with about 89% appearing a single time and 20% taken by the ten largest. Here the sequenced sample was peripheral blood mononuclear cells (PBMCs), taken before the second cycle of nivolumab. These receptors came from a human donor with classical Hodgkin lymphoma.

The chain couples TRBV2 to TRBJ1-2; D is unresolved. Germline V gene lookup returns CDR1 SNHLY and CDR2 FYNNEI. V lost 8 bases and J lost 2, with 15 bases in between. CDR3 length: 14 residues. The CDR3, as DNA: TGTGCCAGCTCCCCCGGGGTGCTCAACTATGGCTACACCTTC. Amino acid sequence: CASSPGVLNYGYTF.

Details on this clone: Sequence at one end of the junction differs from germline and may be a read error. The DNA for the CDR3 is TGTGCCAGCAGTAGATCTCTGGGTGAAAACCTGTTTTTT. The encoded protein is CASSRSLGENLFF. V usage is TRBV2 and J usage is TRBJ1-4; D not certain. The CDR3 sequence is 13 residues long. Germline lookup yields CDR1 SNHLY and CDR2 FYNNEI.

V usage is TRBV7-9 and J usage is TRBJ1-1; 10 bases fit TRBD1. The CDR3 loop spans 14 amino acids. J was trimmed by 10 bases and V by 1 base; bases with no gene match: 6. CDR1 SEHNR and CDR2 FQNEAQ come from the germline V gene (reference sequence). The CDR3 DNA reads as TGTGCCAGCAGCTTAGGGACAGGGGGTGGTCGAGCTTTCTTT. Encoded protein: CASSLGTGGGRAFF.

This rearrangement joins TRBV30 to TRBJ1-2; tentatively, D is TRBD1 (5 bases). The CDR3 is 14 amino acids. Germline assignment: CDR1 GTSNPN and CDR2 SVGIG (reference sequence). With 2 bases removed from V and 0 bases from J, the gap between germline ends came to 10 bases. The CDR3 bases are TGTGCCTGGAGTCAAGGGGCAGCTAACTATGGCTACACCTTC. This gives the protein CAWSQGAANYGYTF.